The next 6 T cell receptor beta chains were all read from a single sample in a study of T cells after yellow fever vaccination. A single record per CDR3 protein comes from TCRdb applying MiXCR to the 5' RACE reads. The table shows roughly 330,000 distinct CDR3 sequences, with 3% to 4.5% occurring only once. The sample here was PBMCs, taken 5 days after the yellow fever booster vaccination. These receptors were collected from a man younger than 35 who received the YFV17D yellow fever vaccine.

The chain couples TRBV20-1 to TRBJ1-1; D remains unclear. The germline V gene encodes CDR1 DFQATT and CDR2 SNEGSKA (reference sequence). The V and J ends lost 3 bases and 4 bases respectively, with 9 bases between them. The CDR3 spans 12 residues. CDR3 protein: CSASDGPTEAFF. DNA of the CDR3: TGCAGTGCTAGTGACGGTCCCACTGAAGCTTTCTTT.

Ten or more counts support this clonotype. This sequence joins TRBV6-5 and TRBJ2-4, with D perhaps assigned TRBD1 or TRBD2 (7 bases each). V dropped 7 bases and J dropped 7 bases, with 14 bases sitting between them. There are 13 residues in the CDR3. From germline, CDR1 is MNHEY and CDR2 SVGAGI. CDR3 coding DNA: TGTGCCAGCACCCAGGGGGGGGTTAACATTCAGTACTTC. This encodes CASTQGGVNIQYF.

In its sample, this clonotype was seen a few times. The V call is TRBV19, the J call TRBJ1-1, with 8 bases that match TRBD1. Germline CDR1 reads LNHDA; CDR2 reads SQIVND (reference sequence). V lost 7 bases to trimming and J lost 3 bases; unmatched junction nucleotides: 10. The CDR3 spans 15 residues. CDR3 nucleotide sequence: TGTGCCAGTACCCGACAGGGGTTGCTTGACACTGAAGCTTTCTTT. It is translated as CASTRQGLLDTEAFF.

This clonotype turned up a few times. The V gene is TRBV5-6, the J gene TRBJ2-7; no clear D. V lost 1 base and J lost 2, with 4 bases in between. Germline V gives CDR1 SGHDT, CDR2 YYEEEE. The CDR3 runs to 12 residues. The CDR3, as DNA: TGTGCCAGCAGCTTGTATACCTACGAGCAGTACGTC. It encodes CASSLYTYEQYV.

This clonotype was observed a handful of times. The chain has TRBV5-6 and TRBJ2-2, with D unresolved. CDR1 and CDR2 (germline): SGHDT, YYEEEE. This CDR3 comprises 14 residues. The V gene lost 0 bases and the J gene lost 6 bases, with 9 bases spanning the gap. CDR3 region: CASSLARWPGELFF. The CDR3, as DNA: TGTGCCAGCAGCTTGGCTCGCTGGCCCGGGGAGCTGTTTTTT.

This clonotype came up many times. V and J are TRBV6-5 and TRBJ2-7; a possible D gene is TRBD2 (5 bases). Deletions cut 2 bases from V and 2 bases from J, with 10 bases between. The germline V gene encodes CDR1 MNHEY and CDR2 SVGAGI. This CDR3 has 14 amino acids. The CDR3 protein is CASSYAGRAYEQYF. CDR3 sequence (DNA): TGTGCCAGCAGTTACGCGGGCAGAGCCTACGAGCAGTACTTC.